These T cell receptor beta chains were read from a single sample in a study of control samples from healthy donors and cancer patients. Using immunoSEQ multiplex PCR, the repertoire was profiled, and TCRdb retains in-frame clones only, with some absent. The table has about 100,000 clones, approximately 82% seen once. The sequenced sample was blood. The receptors here all came from a man aged 18 to 35 in good health. Each CDR3 is given with its conserved first and last residue. A D gene is named only where the DNA matches it firmly. The size field is filled for only some rows; it gives once, few, many or a size class.

clone size	D gene	CDR3 length	V gene	J gene	CDR3 protein	CDR3 DNA
-	-	11	TRBV4-1	TRBJ1-2	CASSQSYGYTF	TGCGCCAGCAGCCAATCCTATGGCTACACCTTC
-	-	14	TRBV28	TRBJ1-2	CASSLGRANYGYTF	TGTGCCAGCAGTTTGGGCAGGGCCAACTATGGCTACACCTTC
-	-	14	TRBV6-4	TRBJ1-1	CASSATGSRTEAFF	TGTGCCAGCAGTGCCACAGGGTCTCGCACTGAAGCTTTCTTT
few	-	15	TRBV4-2	TRBJ2-7	CASSLGVLQDDEQYF	TGTGCCAGCAGCCTGGGGGTCTTACAGGACGACGAGCAGTACTTC
few	TRBD1	21	TRBV19	TRBJ2-3	CASSKGVTGTDFFQRLNTQYF	TGTGCCAGTAGTAAGGGGGTGACCGGGACAGATTTCTTTCAGAGACTTAATACGCAGTATTTT
-	-	13	TRBV15	TRBJ2-3	CATSFQQVDTQYF	TGTGCCACCAGCTTCCAGCAGGTAGATACGCAGTATTTT
-	TRBD1	14	TRBV5-6	TRBJ1-6	CASSLDRGNSPLHF	TGTGCCAGCAGCCTTGACAGGGGGAATTCACCCCTCCACTTT
-	-	16	TRBV3-1/TRBV3-2	TRBJ1-5	CASSQDGGYSNQPQHF	TGTGCCAGCAGCCAAGATGGCGGGTATAGCAATCAGCCCCAGCATTTT
-	-	14	TRBV5-5	TRBJ2-5	CASSLQGRRETQYF	TGTGCCAGCAGCTTACAGGGGAGGAGGGAGACCCAGTACTTC
few	-	14	TRBV5-1	TRBJ1-1	CASSLSDEATEAFF	TGCGCCAGCAGCTTGTCTGATGAGGCGACTGAAGCTTTCTTT
-	-	14	TRBV2	TRBJ1-3	CASRDHPSGNTIYF	TGTGCCAGCAGAGATCATCCCTCTGGAAACACCATATATTTT
once	-	13	TRBV5-1	TRBJ2-5	CASSWGPQETQYF	TGCGCCAGCAGCTGGGGACCTCAAGAGACCCAGTACTTC
-	-	16	TRBV24-1	TRBJ2-3	CATSDPGAGATDTQYF	TGTGCCACCAGTGACCCCGGGGCGGGGGCCACAGATACGCAGTATTTT
few	-	14	TRBV1	TRBJ1-5	CTSSPQGEGQPQHF	TGCACCAGCAGCCCCCAGGGAGAAGGTCAGCCCCAGCATTTT
once	-	14	TRBV10-3	TRBJ1-1	CATAGGATNTEAFF	TGTGCCACCGCCGGGGGGGCAACGAACACTGAAGCTTTCTTT
-	-	16	TRBV2	TRBJ1-5	CASSEEGRPKSQPQHF	TGTGCCAGCAGTGAAGAGGGGCGACCAAAGAGTCAGCCCCAGCATTTT
-	-	14	TRBV4-3	TRBJ2-3	CASSQDWSTDTQYF	TGCGCCAGCAGCCAAGATTGGAGCACAGATACGCAGTATTTT
-	-	14	TRBV2	TRBJ1-6	CASSPTGSRSPLHF	TGTGCCAGCAGCCCTACAGGGTCTCGTTCACCCCTCCACTTT
-	-	16	TRBV5-1	TRBJ1-6	CASSLGVGLRNSPLHF	TGCGCCAGCAGCTTGGGAGTGGGACTGAGGAATTCACCCCTCCACTTT
-	TRBD1	14	TRBV10-3	TRBJ1-2	CAISDGGTGAGYTF	TGTGCCATCAGTGACGGGGGGACAGGGGCTGGCTACACCTTC
once	-	15	TRBV7-9	TRBJ1-3	CASSSPGFSGNTIYF	TGTGCCAGCAGCTCCCCGGGGTTCTCTGGAAACACCATATATTTT
few	-	14	TRBV10-3	TRBJ2-7	CAASLGGGSYEQYF	TGTGCCGCATCGTTGGGGGGTGGCTCCTACGAGCAGTACTTC
-	TRBD2	14	TRBV10-2	TRBJ2-3	CACGTSGGPDTQYF	TGCGCCTGCGGGACTAGCGGGGGGCCAGATACGCAGTATTTT
-	TRBD1	13	TRBV7-9	TRBJ1-2	CASSSPRQGGYTF	TGTGCCAGCAGCTCGCCAAGACAGGGGGGCTACACCTTC